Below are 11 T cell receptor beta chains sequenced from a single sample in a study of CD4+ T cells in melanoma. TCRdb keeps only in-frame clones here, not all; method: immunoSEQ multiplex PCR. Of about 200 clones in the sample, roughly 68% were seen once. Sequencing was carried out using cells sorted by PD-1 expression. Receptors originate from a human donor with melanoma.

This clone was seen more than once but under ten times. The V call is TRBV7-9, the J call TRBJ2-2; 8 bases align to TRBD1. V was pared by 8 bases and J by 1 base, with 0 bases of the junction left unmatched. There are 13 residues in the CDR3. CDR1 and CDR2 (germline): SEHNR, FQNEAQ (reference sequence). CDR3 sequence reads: CASGQGNTGELFF. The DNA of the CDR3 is TGTGCCAGCGGACAGGGGAACACCGGGGAGCTGTTTTTT.

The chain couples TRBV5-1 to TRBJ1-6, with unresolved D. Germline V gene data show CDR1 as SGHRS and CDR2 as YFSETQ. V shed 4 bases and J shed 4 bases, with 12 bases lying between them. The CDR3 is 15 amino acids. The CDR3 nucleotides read TGCGCCAGCAGCCTACTGGACGGTTATAATTCACCCCTCCACTTT. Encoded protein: CASSLLDGYNSPLHF.

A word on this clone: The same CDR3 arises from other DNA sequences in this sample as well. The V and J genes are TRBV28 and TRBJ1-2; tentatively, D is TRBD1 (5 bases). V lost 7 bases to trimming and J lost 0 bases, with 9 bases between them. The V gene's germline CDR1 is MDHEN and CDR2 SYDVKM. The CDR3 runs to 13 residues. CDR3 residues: CASIKTANYGYTF. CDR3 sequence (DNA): TGTGCCAGCATCAAGACAGCTAACTATGGCTACACCTTC.

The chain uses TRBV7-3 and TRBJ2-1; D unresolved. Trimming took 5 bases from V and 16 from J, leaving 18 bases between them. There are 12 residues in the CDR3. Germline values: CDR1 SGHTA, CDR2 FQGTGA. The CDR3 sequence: CASSLSSPPVFF. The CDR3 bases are TGTGCCAGCAGCCTATCTTCCCCCCCGGTTTTCTTC.

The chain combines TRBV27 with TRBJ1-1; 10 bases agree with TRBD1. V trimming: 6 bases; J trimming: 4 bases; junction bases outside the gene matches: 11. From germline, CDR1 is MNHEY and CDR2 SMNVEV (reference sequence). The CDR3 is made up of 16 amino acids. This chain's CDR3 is CASSHSPGQGTTEAFF. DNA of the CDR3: TGTGCCAGCAGCCATTCTCCGGGACAGGGGACCACTGAAGCTTTCTTT.

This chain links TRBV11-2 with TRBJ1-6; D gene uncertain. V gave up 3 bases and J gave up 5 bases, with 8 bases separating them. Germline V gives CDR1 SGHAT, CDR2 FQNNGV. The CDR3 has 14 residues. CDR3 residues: CASSFSGDNSPLHF. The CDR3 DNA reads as TGTGCCAGCAGCTTTTCCGGGGATAATTCACCCCTCCACTTT.

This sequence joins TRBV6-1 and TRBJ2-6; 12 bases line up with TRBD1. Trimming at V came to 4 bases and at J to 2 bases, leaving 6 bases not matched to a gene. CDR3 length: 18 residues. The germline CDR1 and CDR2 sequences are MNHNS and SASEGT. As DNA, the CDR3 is TGTGCCAGCAGTGGGGCCGGGACAGGGGGCGCTGGGGCCAACGTCCTGACTTTC. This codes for CASSGAGTGGAGANVLTF.

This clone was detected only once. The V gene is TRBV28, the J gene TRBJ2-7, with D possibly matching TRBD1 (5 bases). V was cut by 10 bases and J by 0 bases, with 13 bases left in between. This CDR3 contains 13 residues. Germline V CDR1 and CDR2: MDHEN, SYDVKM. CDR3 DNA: TGTGCCACCCAGACAGCTGTCTCCTACGAGCAGTACTTC. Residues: CATQTAVSYEQYF.

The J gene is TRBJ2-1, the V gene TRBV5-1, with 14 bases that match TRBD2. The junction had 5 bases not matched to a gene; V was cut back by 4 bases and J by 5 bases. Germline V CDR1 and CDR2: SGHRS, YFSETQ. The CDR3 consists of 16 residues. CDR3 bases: TGCGCCAGCAGCCTACGACTAGCGGGGGGGAACAATGAGCAGTTCTTC. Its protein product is CASSLRLAGGNNEQFF.

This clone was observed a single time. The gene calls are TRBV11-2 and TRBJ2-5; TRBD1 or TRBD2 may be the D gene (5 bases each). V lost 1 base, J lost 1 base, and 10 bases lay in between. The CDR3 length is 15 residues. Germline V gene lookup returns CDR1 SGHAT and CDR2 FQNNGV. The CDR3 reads CASSLGGRRQETQYF. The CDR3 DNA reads TGTGCCAGCAGCTTAGGGGGACGCCGCCAAGAGACCCAGTACTTC. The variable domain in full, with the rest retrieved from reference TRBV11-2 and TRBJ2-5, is EAGVAQSPRYKIIEKRQSVAFWCNPISGHATLYWYQQILGQGPKLLIQFQNNGVVDDSQLPKDRFSAERLKGVDSTLKIQPAKLEDSAVYLCASSLGGRRQETQYFGPGTRLLVL.

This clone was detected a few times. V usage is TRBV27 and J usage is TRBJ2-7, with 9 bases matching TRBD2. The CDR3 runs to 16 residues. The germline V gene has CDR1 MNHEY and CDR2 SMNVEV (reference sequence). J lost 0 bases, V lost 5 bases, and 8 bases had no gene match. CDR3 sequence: CASSPRAGGLSYEQYF. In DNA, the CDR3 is TGTGCCAGCAGTCCCAGAGCGGGAGGCCTCTCCTACGAGCAGTACTTC.